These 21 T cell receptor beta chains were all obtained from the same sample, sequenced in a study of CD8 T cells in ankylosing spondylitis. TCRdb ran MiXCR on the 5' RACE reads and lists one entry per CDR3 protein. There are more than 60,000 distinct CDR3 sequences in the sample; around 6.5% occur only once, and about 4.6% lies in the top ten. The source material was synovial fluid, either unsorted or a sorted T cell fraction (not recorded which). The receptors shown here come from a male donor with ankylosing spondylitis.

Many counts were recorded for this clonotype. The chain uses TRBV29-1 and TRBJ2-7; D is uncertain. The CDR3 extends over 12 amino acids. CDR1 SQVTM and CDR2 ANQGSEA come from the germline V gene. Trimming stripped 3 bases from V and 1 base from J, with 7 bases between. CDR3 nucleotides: TGCAGCGTTGAGCATAATTCCTACGAGCAGTACTTC. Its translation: CSVEHNSYEQYF.

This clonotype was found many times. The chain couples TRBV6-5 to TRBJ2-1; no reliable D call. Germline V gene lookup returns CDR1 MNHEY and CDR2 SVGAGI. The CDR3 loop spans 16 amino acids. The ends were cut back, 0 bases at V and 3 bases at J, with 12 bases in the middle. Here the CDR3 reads CASSYSGHTNYNEQFF. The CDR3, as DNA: TGTGCCAGCAGTTACTCTGGGCACACCAACTACAATGAGCAGTTCTTC.

CDR3 nucleotide sequence: TGCAGCGTTGCTGCGGGGACAGGGGGCGCAGATACGCAGTATTTT. It specifies CSVAAGTGGADTQYF. The V and J genes are TRBV29-1 and TRBJ2-3; 12 bases are a match to TRBD1. Germline-derived CDR1 and CDR2 are SQVTM and ANQGSEA. The CDR3 runs to 15 residues. Germline trimming cut 4 bases from V and 4 bases from J; bases unmatched to any gene: 6.

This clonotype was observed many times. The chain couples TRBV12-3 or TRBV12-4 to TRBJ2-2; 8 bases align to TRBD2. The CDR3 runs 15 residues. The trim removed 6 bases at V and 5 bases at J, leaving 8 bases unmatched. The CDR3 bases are TGTGCCAGCAGGCTAGGGACTAGAGATACCGGGGAGCTGTTTTTT. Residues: CASRLGTRDTGELFF.

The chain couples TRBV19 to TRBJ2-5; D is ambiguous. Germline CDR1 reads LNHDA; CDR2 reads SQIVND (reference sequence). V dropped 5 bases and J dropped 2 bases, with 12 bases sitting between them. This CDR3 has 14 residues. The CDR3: CASSLWGQQETQYF. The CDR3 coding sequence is TGTGCCAGTAGTCTCTGGGGTCAGCAAGAGACCCAGTACTTC.

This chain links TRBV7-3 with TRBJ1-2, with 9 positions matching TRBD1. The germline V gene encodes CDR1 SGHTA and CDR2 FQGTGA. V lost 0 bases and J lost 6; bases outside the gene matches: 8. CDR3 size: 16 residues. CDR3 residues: CASSLTAGQGTDGYTF. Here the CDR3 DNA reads TGTGCCAGCAGCTTAACGGCGGGACAGGGTACGGATGGCTACACCTTC.

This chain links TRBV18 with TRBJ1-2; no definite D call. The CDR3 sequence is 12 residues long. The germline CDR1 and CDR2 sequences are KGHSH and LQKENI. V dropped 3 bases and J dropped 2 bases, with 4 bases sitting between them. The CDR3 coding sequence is TGTGCCAGCTCACCGGACAACTATGGCTACACCTTC. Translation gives CASSPDNYGYTF.

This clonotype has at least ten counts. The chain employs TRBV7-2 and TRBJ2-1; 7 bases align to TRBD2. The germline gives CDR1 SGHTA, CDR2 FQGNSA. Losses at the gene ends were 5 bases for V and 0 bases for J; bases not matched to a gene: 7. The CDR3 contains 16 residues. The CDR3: CASSPQASGSYNEQFF. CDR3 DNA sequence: TGTGCCAGCAGCCCCCAAGCTAGCGGCTCCTACAATGAGCAGTTCTTC.

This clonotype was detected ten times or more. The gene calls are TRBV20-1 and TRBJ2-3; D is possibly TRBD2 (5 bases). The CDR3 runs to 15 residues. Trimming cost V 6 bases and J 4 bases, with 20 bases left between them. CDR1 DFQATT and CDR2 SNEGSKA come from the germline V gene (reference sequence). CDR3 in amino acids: CSASTGIPGSDTQYF. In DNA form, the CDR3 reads TGCAGTGCCAGCACCGGGATCCCCGGATCAGATACGCAGTATTTT.

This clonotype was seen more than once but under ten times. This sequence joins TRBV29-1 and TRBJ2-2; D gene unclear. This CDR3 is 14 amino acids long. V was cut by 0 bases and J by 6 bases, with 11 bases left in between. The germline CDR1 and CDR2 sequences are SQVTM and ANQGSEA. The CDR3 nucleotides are TGCAGCGTTGAAGAGTTCGGTTTTTCCGGGGAGCTGTTTTTT. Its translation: CSVEEFGFSGELFF.

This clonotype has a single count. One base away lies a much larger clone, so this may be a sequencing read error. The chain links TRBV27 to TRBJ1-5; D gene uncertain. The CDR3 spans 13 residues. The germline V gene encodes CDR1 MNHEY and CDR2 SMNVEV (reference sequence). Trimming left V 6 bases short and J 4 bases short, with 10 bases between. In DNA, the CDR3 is TGTGCCAGCAGCATCAAGGAAAATCAGCCCCAGCATTTT. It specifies CASSIKENQPQHF.

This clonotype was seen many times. CDR3 coding DNA: TGTGCCAGCAATCCGACAGGTCCCCATAATTCACCCCTCCACTTT. Its protein product is CASNPTGPHNSPLHF. The chain couples TRBV6-1 to TRBJ1-6; possible D gene TRBD1, 6 bases. Germline V gives CDR1 MNHNS, CDR2 SASEGT. The ends were cut back, 7 bases at V and 5 bases at J, with 15 bases in the middle. The length of the CDR3 is 15 residues.

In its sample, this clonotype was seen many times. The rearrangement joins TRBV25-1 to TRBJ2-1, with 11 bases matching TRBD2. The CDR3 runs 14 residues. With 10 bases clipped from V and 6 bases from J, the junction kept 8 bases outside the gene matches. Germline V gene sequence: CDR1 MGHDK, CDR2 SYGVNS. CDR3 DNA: TGTGCCACCAAACTAGCGGGAGAATCCAATGAGCAGTTCTTC. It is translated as CATKLAGESNEQFF.

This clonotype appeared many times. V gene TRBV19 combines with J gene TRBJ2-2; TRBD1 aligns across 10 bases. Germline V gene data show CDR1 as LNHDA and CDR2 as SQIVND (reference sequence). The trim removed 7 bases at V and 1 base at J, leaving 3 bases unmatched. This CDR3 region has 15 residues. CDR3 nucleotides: TGTGCCAGTATTCGGACAGGGGGGAACACCGGGGAGCTGTTTTTT. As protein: CASIRTGGNTGELFF.

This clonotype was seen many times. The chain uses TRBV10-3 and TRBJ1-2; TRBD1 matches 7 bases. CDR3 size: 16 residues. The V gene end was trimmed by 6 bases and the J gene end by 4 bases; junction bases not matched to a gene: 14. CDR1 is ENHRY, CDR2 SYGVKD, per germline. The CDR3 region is CAISGTDQTEGYGYTF. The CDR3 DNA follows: TGTGCCATCAGCGGGACAGATCAAACAGAGGGCTATGGCTACACCTTC.

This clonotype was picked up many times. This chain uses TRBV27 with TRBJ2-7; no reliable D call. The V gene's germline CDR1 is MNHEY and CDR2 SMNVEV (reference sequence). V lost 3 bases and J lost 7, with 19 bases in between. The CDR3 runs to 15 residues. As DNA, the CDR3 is TGTGCCAGCAGTTTTATTGGGCGGAACACGAGGGAGCAGTACTTC. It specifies CASSFIGRNTREQYF.

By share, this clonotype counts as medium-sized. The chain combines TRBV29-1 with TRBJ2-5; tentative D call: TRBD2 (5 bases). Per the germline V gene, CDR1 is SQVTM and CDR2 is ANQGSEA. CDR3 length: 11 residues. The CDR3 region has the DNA TGCGGCTCCGGGGTCGGGGAGACCCAGTACTTC. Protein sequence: CGSGVGETQYF.

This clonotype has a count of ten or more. The CDR3 is CASSTVSGANVLTF. In nucleotides, the CDR3 is TGTGCCAGCAGTACGGTCTCTGGGGCCAACGTCCTGACTTTC. The chain couples TRBV6-1 to TRBJ2-6; D uncertain. The CDR3 sequence is 14 residues long. Germline V gene lookup returns CDR1 MNHNS and CDR2 SASEGT. V lost 5 bases to trimming and J lost 0 bases, with 5 bases between them.

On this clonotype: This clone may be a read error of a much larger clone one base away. The CDR3 DNA sequence: TGTGCCAGCAGCTTAGGGGCACCTTGTGGCAATGAGCAGTTCTTC. It is translated as CASSLGAPCGNEQFF. This chain links TRBV7-9 with TRBJ2-1; D unresolved. The CDR3 spans 15 residues. CDR1 SEHNR and CDR2 FQNEAQ come from the germline V gene (reference sequence). The V gene lost 1 base and the J gene lost 6 bases, with 13 bases spanning the gap.

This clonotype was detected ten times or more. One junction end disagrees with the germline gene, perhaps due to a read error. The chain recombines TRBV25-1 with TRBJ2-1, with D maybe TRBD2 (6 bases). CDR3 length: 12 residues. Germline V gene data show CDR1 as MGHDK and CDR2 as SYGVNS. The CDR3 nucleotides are TGCGCGGGACCCTTTCTCAACAATGAGCAGTTCTTC. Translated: CAGPFLNNEQFF. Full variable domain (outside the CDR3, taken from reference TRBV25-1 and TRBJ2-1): EADIYQTPRYLVIGTGKKITLECSQTMGHDKMYWYQQDPGMELHLIHYSYGVNSTEKGDLSSESTVSRIRTEHFPLTLESARPSHTSQYLCAGPFLNNEQFFGPGTRLTVL.

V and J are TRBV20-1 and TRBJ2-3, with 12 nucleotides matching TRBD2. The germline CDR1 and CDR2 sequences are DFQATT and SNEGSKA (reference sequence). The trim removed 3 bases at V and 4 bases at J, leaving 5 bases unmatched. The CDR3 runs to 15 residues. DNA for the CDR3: TGCAGTGCTAGTGAGAGACTAGCGGGAGCAGATACGCAGTATTTT. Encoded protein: CSASERLAGADTQYF.